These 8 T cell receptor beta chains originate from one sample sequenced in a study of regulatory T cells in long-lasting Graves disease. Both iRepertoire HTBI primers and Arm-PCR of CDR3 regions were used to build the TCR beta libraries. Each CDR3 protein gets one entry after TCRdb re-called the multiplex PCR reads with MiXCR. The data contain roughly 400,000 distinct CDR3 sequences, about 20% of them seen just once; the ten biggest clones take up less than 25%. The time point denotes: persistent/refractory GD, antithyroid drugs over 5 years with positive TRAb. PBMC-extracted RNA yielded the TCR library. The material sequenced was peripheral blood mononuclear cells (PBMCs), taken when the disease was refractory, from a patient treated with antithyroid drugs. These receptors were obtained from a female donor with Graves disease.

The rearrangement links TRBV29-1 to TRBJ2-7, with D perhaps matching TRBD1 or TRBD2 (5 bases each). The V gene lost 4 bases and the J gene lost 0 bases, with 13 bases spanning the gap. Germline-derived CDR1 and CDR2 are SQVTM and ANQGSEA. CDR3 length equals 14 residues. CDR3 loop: CSVVKGSNSYEQYF. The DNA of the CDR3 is TGCAGCGTTGTTAAGGGGAGCAACTCCTACGAGCAGTACTTC.

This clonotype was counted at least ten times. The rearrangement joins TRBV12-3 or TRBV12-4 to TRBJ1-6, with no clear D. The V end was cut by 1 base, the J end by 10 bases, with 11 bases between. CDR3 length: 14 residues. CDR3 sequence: CASSLVPTESPLHF. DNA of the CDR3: TGTGCCAGCAGTTTAGTCCCCACCGAATCACCCCTCCACTTT.

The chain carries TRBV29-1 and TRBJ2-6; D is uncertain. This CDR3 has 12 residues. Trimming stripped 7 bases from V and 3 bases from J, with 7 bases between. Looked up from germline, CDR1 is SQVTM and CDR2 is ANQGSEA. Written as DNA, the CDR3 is TGCAGCGCTGACGTTGGGGCCAACGTCCTGACTTTC. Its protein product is CSADVGANVLTF.

CDR3 DNA: TGTGCCAGCAGTTGGGGGACGGCCTACGAGCAGTACTTC. The encoded protein is CASSWGTAYEQYF. The chain links TRBV5-6 to TRBJ2-7; D could derive from TRBD1 or TRBD2 (5 bases each). The CDR3 is 13 amino acids. Germline values: CDR1 SGHDT, CDR2 YYEEEE. Trimming took 5 bases from V and 2 from J, leaving 11 bases between them.

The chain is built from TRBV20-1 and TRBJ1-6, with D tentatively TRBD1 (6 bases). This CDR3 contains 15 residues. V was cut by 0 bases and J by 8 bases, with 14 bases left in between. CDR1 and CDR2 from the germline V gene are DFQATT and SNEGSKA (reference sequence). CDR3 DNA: TGCAGTGCTAGAGATTGGGAGGGACAAGATTCACCCCTCCACTTT. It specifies CSARDWEGQDSPLHF.

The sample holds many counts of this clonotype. The CDR3, as DNA: TGTGCCAGCAGTTGGGGGATCAACACCGGGGAGCTGTTTTTT. It specifies CASSWGINTGELFF. The chain employs TRBV6-5 and TRBJ2-2; D is possibly TRBD1 or TRBD2 (5 bases each). Germline CDR1 and CDR2: MNHEY and SVGAGI. V was clipped by 4 bases and J by 2 bases, with 8 bases between them. This CDR3 has 14 residues.

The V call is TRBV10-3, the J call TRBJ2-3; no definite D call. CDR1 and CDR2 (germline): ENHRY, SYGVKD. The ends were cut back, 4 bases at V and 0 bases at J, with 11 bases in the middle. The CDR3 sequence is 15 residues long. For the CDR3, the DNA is TGTGCCATCAGTGCTGGCGGTTCTAGCACAGATACGCAGTATTTT. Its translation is CAISAGGSSTDTQYF.

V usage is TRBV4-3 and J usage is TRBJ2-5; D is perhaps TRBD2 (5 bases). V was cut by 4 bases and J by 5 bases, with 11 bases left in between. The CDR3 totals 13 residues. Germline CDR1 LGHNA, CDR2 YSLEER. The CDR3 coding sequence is TGCGCCAGCAGCCTACGTTGGAGGGAGACCCAGTACTTC. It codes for CASSLRWRETQYF.